Sequencing of this TCR beta chain was carried out in a study of T cell changes during pregnancy in multiple sclerosis. TCRdb's copy holds only in-frame clones and misses some; the assay was immunoSEQ multiplex PCR. The table shows 40,000 or so clones, with around 92% occurring only once. The sequence was obtained from a female donor with multiple sclerosis, enrolled in a pregnancy study. The sequencing used CD8+ T cells from peripheral blood mononuclear cells, collected in the second trimester of pregnancy.

The CDR3 spells CASSLWDNRRNTIYF. In DNA form, the CDR3 reads TGTGCCAGCAGCCTTTGGGACAATAGACGGAACACCATATATTTT. The chain couples TRBV5-6 to TRBJ1-3; TRBD1 might be the D (6 bases). The germline gives CDR1 SGHDT, CDR2 YYEEEE. The CDR3 has 15 residues. V lost 4 bases to trimming and J lost 7 bases, with 18 bases between them.